This TCR beta chain was documented in a study of cytomegalovirus exposure and HLA in healthy donors. PCR primers comprised 60 Vbeta and 13 Jbeta primers. Repertoires were generated with immunoSEQ multiplex PCR, while TCRdb's copy carries only in-frame clones and drops some. Of roughly 99,000 clones in the sample, roughly 79% were seen once. General study findings and limits: TCR beta V- and J-gene trimming, according to a later analysis, was linked to a missense DCLRE1C variant. As confirmed in vitro, a few CMV-associated chains were specific for CMV antigens.

CDR1 is MNHEY and CDR2 is SVGAGI in the germline V gene. Trimming cost V 5 bases and J 8 bases; bases outside gene matches: 4. The CDR3 totals 13 residues. This clone was observed at least ten times. Its antigen remains unidentified. The source material was PBMCs. This TCR derives from a woman aged 40 to 55 in good health and CMV-seronegative. This chain joins TRBV6-5 and TRBJ1-4; TRBD1 matches at 8 bases. DNA of the CDR3: TGTGCCAGCAGTGACCGGACAGGGGAAAAACTGTTTTTT. Amino acid sequence: CASSDRTGEKLFF.